The rows below give T cell receptor beta chains drawn from one sample of a study of cytomegalovirus exposure and HLA in healthy donors. Repertoires were generated with immunoSEQ multiplex PCR, while TCRdb's copy carries only in-frame clones and drops some. The sample carries fewer than 250,000 clones, roughly 85% recorded once. Sequenced sample: PBMCs. The receptors were gathered from a male donor in good health and CMV-seronegative. Both conserved end residues are part of each CDR3. A D gene is named only where the DNA matches it firmly. Clone sizes are given selectively: once, few, many, or a class where the clone is expanded.

J gene | V gene | D gene | clone size | CDR3 DNA | CDR3 protein
TRBJ2-7 | TRBV2 | TRBD2 | few | TGTGCCAGCAGTGAACGGGGACTAGCGGGCCCTTCTTACGAGCAGTACTTC | CASSERGLAGPSYEQYF
TRBJ2-7 | TRBV7-9 | NA | NA | TGTGCCAGCAGCTCCATTTTCTACGAGCAGTACTTC | CASSSIFYEQYF
TRBJ1-2 | TRBV5-6 | NA | once | TGTGCCAGCAGCTTGGGAGCAGGGACTAACTATGGCTACACCTTC | CASSLGAGTNYGYTF
TRBJ2-1 | TRBV5-4 | NA | NA | TGTGCCAGCAGCTTGGGGGGCTCGAGCTCCTACAATGAGCAGTTCTTC | CASSLGGSSSYNEQFF
TRBJ2-5 | TRBV5-5 | TRBD2 | NA | TGTGCCAGCTACAGCGGGGGCTGGGAGACCCAGTACTTC | CASYSGGWETQYF
TRBJ2-3 | TRBV5-1 | TRBD1 | NA | TGCGCCAGCAGCCAGAGGGGGCACACAGATACGCAGTATTTT | CASSQRGHTDTQYF
TRBJ2-3 | TRBV19 | TRBD2 | NA | TGTGCCAGTAGTATATCCGGGGGGGGCACAGATACGCAGTATTTT | CASSISGGGTDTQYF
TRBJ1-1 | TRBV7-9 | NA | NA | TGTGCCAGCAGCTTAAAAGGGAGTGCTCAGCATGAAGCTTTCTTT | CASSLKGSAQHEAFF
TRBJ1-4 | TRBV9 | TRBD1 | NA | TGTGCCAGCAGCGTAGGGGGGACAGAAAATGAAAAACTGTTTTTT | CASSVGGTENEKLFF
TRBJ1-1 | TRBV7-2 | NA | NA | TGTGCCAGCAGCCCATGGACGGCGGGGGCTGAAGCTTTCTTT | CASSPWTAGAEAFF
TRBJ2-1 | TRBV7-2 | NA | NA | TGTGCCAGCAGCCTAGGACACAACAATGAGCAGTTCTTC | CASSLGHNNEQFF
TRBJ2-5 | TRBV7-2 | NA | NA | TGTGCCAGCAGCTTACCCGGAACGGGTACTTACCAAGAGACCCAGTACTTC | CASSLPGTGTYQETQYF
TRBJ2-3 | TRBV7-2 | TRBD2 | NA | TGTGCCAGCAGCTTGTTAACTAGCGGGTTCCACTCTAGCACAGATACGCAGTATTTT | CASSLLTSGFHSSTDTQYF
TRBJ2-7 | TRBV28 | NA | NA | TGTGCCAGCAGCTTACCAGGGGACGGATCCTACGAGCAGTACTTC | CASSLPGDGSYEQYF
TRBJ1-1 | TRBV7-2 | TRBD1 | NA | TGTGCCAGCAGCGTCACAGGGGGCCGGACTGAAGCTTTCTTT | CASSVTGGRTEAFF
TRBJ1-4 | TRBV4-3 | NA | NA | TGCGCCAGCAGCCAAGAGGGAGGGTTTCAGGAAAAACTGTTTTTT | CASSQEGGFQEKLFF
TRBJ2-7 | TRBV4-1 | TRBD2 | NA | TGCGCCAGCAGCCATACTAGCGGGAGCTCCTACGAGCAGTACTTC | CASSHTSGSSYEQYF
TRBJ1-4 | TRBV9 | TRBD1 | NA | TGTGCCAGCAGCCCAAGCCCCGGGACAGCTGCAACTAATGAAAAACTGTTTTTT | CASSPSPGTAATNEKLFF
TRBJ2-2 | TRBV2 | NA | NA | TGTGCCAGCAGGGGGCGAACCGGGGAGCTGTTTTTT | CASRGRTGELFF
TRBJ2-3 | TRBV6-1 | TRBD2 | NA | TGTGCCAGCAGTGAAGGACTAGCGGGGGGGGGACATACGCAGTATTTT | CASSEGLAGGGHTQYF
TRBJ1-1 | TRBV28 | NA | NA | TGTGCCAGCAGTTTCCGGGACATCAGGACTGAAGCTTTCTTT | CASSFRDIRTEAFF
TRBJ2-1 | TRBV6-1 | NA | NA | TGTGCCAGCAGTGAAGCGCTCAGGTCCAAGCAGTTCTTC | CASSEALRSKQFF
TRBJ2-7 | TRBV27 | NA | NA | TGTGCCAGCAGTTTATCAGGGGGACGGGGCCTAGGGGAGCAGTACTTC | CASSLSGGRGLGEQYF
TRBJ2-5 | TRBV6-5 | NA | NA | TGTGCCAGCAGTTACTCACTAGCTCAAGAGACCCAGTACTTC | CASSYSLAQETQYF
TRBJ2-7 | TRBV7-9 | TRBD1 | few | TGTTCCAGCAGCTTAGCGCGGACAGGCTCCGTCTACGAGCAGTACTTC | CSSSLARTGSVYEQYF